The present TCR beta chain was sequenced within a study of cytomegalovirus exposure and HLA in healthy donors. Overall study context: Early on, a data release was issued that held approximately 78 million unique TCRs from HLA-typed donors.

As regards this clone: Its specificity is not known.

PCR used 60 Vbeta primers and 13 Jbeta primers. Using immunoSEQ multiplex PCR, the repertoire was profiled, and TCRdb retains in-frame clones only, with some absent. The sample spans about 170,000 clones; the ten largest clones claim over 1%. Points from the study as a whole: TCR beta V- and J-gene trimming was later associated with a missense DCLRE1C variant. HLA alleles were associated with roughly 17,000 TCR beta sequences in a later analysis at 0.05 false discovery rate.

V shed 5 bases and J 5 bases; nucleotides not matched to a gene: 9. This CDR3 comprises 14 residues. The germline gives CDR1 SSHAT, CDR2 FNYEAQ (reference sequence). The genes are TRBV7-7 and TRBJ2-7, with 7 bases that match TRBD2. The receptor comes from a woman aged 55-75 years in good health and CMV-seronegative. Sequencing was done on a sample of PBMCs. CDR3 in DNA: TGTGCCAGCAGCCCCTCTAGCGGCTTAAACGAGCAGTACTTC. It codes for CASSPSSGLNEQYF. Combining the CDR3 with reference TRBV7-7 and TRBJ2-7 gives the whole variable domain GAGVSQSPRYKVTKRGQDVTLRCDPISSHATLYWYQQALGQGPEFLTYFNYEAQPDKSGLPSDRFSAERPEGSISTLTIQRTEQRDSAMYRCASSPSSGLNEQYFGPGTRLTVT.